This TCR beta chain was profiled in a study of cytomegalovirus exposure and HLA in healthy donors. Study results and limitations: Using the classifier, cytomegalovirus status was reportedly diagnosed with high specificity and sensitivity. Analyses of presence and absence presupposed an approximately uniform sequencing depth across donors. Per a later analysis, roughly 17,000 TCR beta sequences showed association with HLA alleles at 0.05 false discovery rate. Versus the approximately 700-donor mean, an Asian-associated ancestry cluster reportedly showed fewer N-insertions in a later analysis.

CDR3 length equals 15 residues. Per germline, CDR1 MDHEN and CDR2 SYDVKM. V lost 4 bases and J lost 2; bases outside the gene matches: 7. This clone was seen only a few times. As yet, its antigen is unknown. The study ran its PCR with 60 Vbeta and 13 Jbeta primers. The protocol was immunoSEQ multiplex PCR, while the TCRdb copy is restricted to in-frame clones and leaves out a portion. There are fewer than 250,000 clones in the sample; 78% occur only once, and around an eighth lies in the top ten. The chain couples TRBV28 to TRBJ1-1; 7 bases match TRBD1. The TCR originated in a young woman in good health and CMV-seropositive. Input material: PBMCs. For the CDR3, the DNA is TGTGCCAGCAGTTCCTATGACAGGGCTAACACTGAAGCTTTCTTT. It translates to CASSSYDRANTEAFF.